These 24 T cell receptor beta chains originate from one sample sequenced in a study of shared clonotypes between healthy human individuals (dated by TCRdb to between 2020 and 2021). Library creation used the immunoSEQ multiplex PCR assay. TCRdb took over this immuneACCESS table, retaining in-frame rearrangements with V and J assigned. Such tables are incomplete; in checked studies, under half of the missing clones stem from an unresolved V gene, and the remainder is unexplained. This sample lists 2 million to 2.5 million clones; approximately 90% were detected once. The ten largest make up more than 0.35% of the sample. Source material: naive CD4+ T cells from PBMCs. The cell subset or site label here, explained by the study, means: CD45RA+ positively selected. Every receptor here comes from a man aged 18 to 30 in good health. Some clones in this sample may be carry-over from other donors' samples.

The V and J genes are TRBV5-1 and TRBJ2-3; possibly TRBD2 for D (5 bases). The germline V gene has CDR1 SGHRS and CDR2 YFSETQ. The ends were cut back, 4 bases at V and 6 bases at J, with 9 bases in the middle. The CDR3 sequence is 12 residues long. CDR3 sequence reads: CASSPGWDTQYF. The CDR3 coding sequence is TGCGCCAGCAGCCCGGGATGGGATACGCAGTATTTT.

A few counts support this clone. This chain links TRBV7-7 with TRBJ2-7, with a possible D match to TRBD2 (5 bases). V gave up 2 bases and J gave up 6 bases, with 14 bases separating them. CDR1 and CDR2 from the germline V gene are SSHAT and FNYEAQ (reference sequence). This CDR3 has 14 residues. The CDR3 spells CASSLSPGVGEQYF. The CDR3 nucleotides are TGTGCCAGCAGCTTATCCCCCGGGGTGGGCGAGCAGTACTTC.

This chain connects TRBV6-6 to TRBJ1-1; 7 bases fit TRBD1. The J segment lost 0 bases and the V segment lost 5 bases, leaving 9 bases of the junction unmatched. This CDR3 has 16 amino acids. Per germline, CDR1 MNHNY and CDR2 SVGAGI (reference sequence). Written as DNA, the CDR3 is TGTGCCAGCAGTCCCCAACAGGGGAGCTTGAACACTGAAGCTTTCTTT. Translation gives CASSPQQGSLNTEAFF.

Details on this clone: At the DNA level, this CDR3 is encoded by other sequences in the same sample as well. The chain joins TRBV29-1 to TRBJ1-1; the D gene is possibly TRBD1 (6 bases). The V gene lost 4 bases and the J gene lost 5 bases, with 11 bases spanning the gap. The CDR3 length is 12 residues. Germline CDR1 SQVTM, CDR2 ANQGSEA. The CDR3 reads CSVVRGSTEAFF. Written as DNA, the CDR3 is TGCAGCGTTGTCAGGGGATCAACTGAAGCTTTCTTT.

This clone occurred once. The rearrangement uses TRBV5-8 and TRBJ2-4; D may be TRBD1 (5 bases). The germline CDR1 and CDR2 sequences are SGHTS and YDEGEE. The germline V and J ends were trimmed by 0 bases and 3 bases, with 7 bases remaining between them. The CDR3 has 14 amino acids. CDR3 nucleotides: TGTGCCAGCAGCTTGGGCAGGGTCAAAAACATTCAGTACTTC. Translation gives CASSLGRVKNIQYF.

This rearrangement joins TRBV10-3 to TRBJ2-2, with D possibly matching TRBD2 (6 bases). This CDR3 contains 17 residues. Trimming stripped 7 bases from V and 1 base from J, with 19 bases between. Germline assignment: CDR1 ENHRY and CDR2 SYGVKD. This CDR3 is CAIKSPPGRGNTGELFF. The DNA of the CDR3 is TGTGCCATCAAATCCCCTCCCGGGAGAGGGAACACCGGGGAGCTGTTTTTT.

This chain uses TRBV4-1 with TRBJ2-7, with TRBD1 matching 7 bases. CDR3 length: 16 residues. V was pared by 4 bases and J by 0 bases, with 9 bases of the junction left unmatched. In germline, CDR1 is MGHRA, CDR2 YSYEKL. CDR3 loop: CASSPQEQGRSYEQYF. CDR3 sequence (DNA): TGCGCCAGCAGCCCACAGGAACAGGGGCGCTCCTACGAGCAGTACTTC.

The gene calls are TRBV7-2 and TRBJ2-2; 9 bases are shared with TRBD1. V lost 1 base and J lost 9; bases outside the gene matches: 3. The germline V gene has CDR1 SGHTA and CDR2 FQGNSA. The CDR3 has 14 amino acids. CDR3 amino acids: CASSLGQGGRELFF. CDR3 nucleotide sequence: TGTGCCAGCAGCTTAGGACAGGGGGGCCGGGAGCTGTTTTTT.

Worth noting for this clone: Distinct nucleotide sequences in the sample also encode this CDR3. The rearrangement uses TRBV20-1 and TRBJ2-7; D not certain. The germline gives CDR1 DFQATT, CDR2 SNEGSKA (reference sequence). CDR3 length equals 10 residues. For the CDR3, the DNA is TGCAGCGCTCTCGGAAACGAGCAGTACTTC. It specifies CSALGNEQYF.

The V and J genes are TRBV6-5 and TRBJ1-5, with D maybe TRBD1 (6 bases). The CDR3 loop spans 13 amino acids. Germline values: CDR1 MNHEY, CDR2 SVGAGI. Trimming stripped 8 bases from V and 3 bases from J, with 11 bases between. CDR3 in amino acids: CASGGQNNQPQHF. CDR3 sequence (DNA): TGTGCCAGCGGCGGACAGAACAATCAGCCCCAGCATTTT.

CDR3 in amino acids: CAWSGGYWGAGSGYTF. CDR3 nucleotide sequence: TGTGCCTGGAGTGGAGGGTATTGGGGTGCCGGGAGTGGCTACACCTTC. V and J are TRBV30 and TRBJ1-2; unclear D gene. Germline values: CDR1 GTSNPN, CDR2 SVGIG (reference sequence). This CDR3 is built from 16 residues. The ends were cut back, 1 base at V and 7 bases at J, with 22 bases in the middle.

This chain joins TRBV27 and TRBJ2-1, with D perhaps TRBD1 or TRBD2 (7 bases each). The V gene lost 6 bases and the J gene lost 3 bases, with 15 bases spanning the gap. The CDR3 consists of 15 residues. Germline V gives CDR1 MNHEY, CDR2 SMNVEV (reference sequence). CDR3 residues: CASRGGTALYNEQFF. The CDR3 nucleotides are TGTGCCAGCAGGGGGGGGACAGCGCTCTACAATGAGCAGTTCTTC.

A remark on this clone: Other DNA sequences of this sample code for an identical CDR3. The rearrangement uses TRBV19 and TRBJ1-1; possibly TRBD1 for D (5 bases). This CDR3 is built from 14 residues. CDR1 LNHDA and CDR2 SQIVND come from the germline V gene (reference sequence). The V and J ends lost 3 bases and 1 base respectively, with 9 bases between them. The CDR3 loop is CASSIQGPNTEAFF. The CDR3 nucleotides are TGTGCCAGTAGTATCCAGGGACCGAACACTGAAGCTTTCTTT. Full variable domain (outside the CDR3, taken from reference TRBV19 and TRBJ1-1): DGGITQSPKYLFRKEGQNVTLSCEQNLNHDAMYWYRQDPGQGLRLIYYSQIVNDFQKGDIAEGYSVSREKKESFPLTVTSAQKNPTAFYLCASSIQGPNTEAFFGQGTRLTVV.

The chain employs TRBV5-4 and TRBJ2-1, with 8 bases identical to TRBD1. Germline assignment: CDR1 SGHNT and CDR2 YYREEE (reference sequence). With V trimmed by 0 bases and J by 3 bases, 2 bases remained unmatched. This CDR3 has 15 residues. This CDR3 reads CASSLDRGFYNEQFF. The CDR3 DNA reads as TGTGCCAGCAGCTTGGACAGGGGGTTCTACAATGAGCAGTTCTTC.

As DNA, the CDR3 is TGTGCCACCAGCACCCCCCGCGGTCCAACCCAAGAGACCCAGTACTTC. Its protein product is CATSTPRGPTQETQYF. The chain uses TRBV15 and TRBJ2-5; D is unresolved. The CDR3 covers 16 residues. Germline loops: CDR1 LNHNV, CDR2 YYDKDF (reference sequence). V shed 4 bases and J shed 1 base, with 16 bases lying between them.

V and J are TRBV10-1 and TRBJ1-1; unclear D gene. Germline CDR1 WNHNN, CDR2 SYGVQD (reference sequence). V gave up 10 bases and J gave up 5 bases, with 8 bases separating them. There are 10 residues in the CDR3. Here the CDR3 reads CATGGTEAFF. CDR3 coding DNA: TGCGCCACCGGAGGAACTGAAGCTTTCTTT.

The J gene is TRBJ2-7, the V gene TRBV5-4; 12 bases are a match to TRBD2. V was pared by 4 bases and J by 7 bases, with 15 bases of the junction left unmatched. From germline, CDR1 is SGHNT and CDR2 YYREEE (reference sequence). The CDR3 consists of 17 residues. CDR3 DNA: TGTGCCAGCAGCGCGGCCGCTAGCGGGAGGGCCCTCGGGGAGCAGTACTTC. Its translation is CASSAAASGRALGEQYF.

The CDR3: CASNPISSGNTIYF. The CDR3 DNA reads TGTGCCAGCAACCCCATCTCCTCTGGAAACACCATATATTTT. The chain is built from TRBV2 and TRBJ1-3, with no clear D. This CDR3 has 14 residues. Germline V gene sequence: CDR1 SNHLY, CDR2 FYNNEI. Trimming shortened V by 7 bases and J by 0 bases, and 10 bases separated the two germline ends.

The CDR3 protein is CASSSGVQETQYF. The CDR3 nucleotides are TGTGCCAGCAGCTCGGGAGTTCAAGAGACCCAGTACTTC. The chain employs TRBV5-4 and TRBJ2-5; D may be TRBD2 (6 bases). Germline V lookup: CDR1 SGHNT, CDR2 YYREEE (reference sequence). The CDR3 has 13 amino acids. Trimming pared 3 bases from V and 2 bases from J, leaving 8 bases between.

The chain recombines TRBV7-3 with TRBJ2-5; D may be TRBD1 (5 bases). Germline CDR1 reads SGHTA; CDR2 reads FQGTGA. V lost 4 bases and J 2 bases, leaving 14 bases between the germline ends. The CDR3 runs 15 residues. CDR3 loop: CASSSGSGQQETQYF. The CDR3 nucleotides are TGTGCCAGCAGCTCAGGGTCGGGCCAACAAGAGACCCAGTACTTC.

This chain links TRBV5-4 with TRBJ2-7; possibly TRBD2 for D (5 bases). Trimming removed 2 bases from V and 1 base from J, with 16 bases in between. The CDR3 sequence is 16 residues long. The germline CDR1 and CDR2 sequences are SGHNT and YYREEE (reference sequence). The CDR3 reads CASSLEITRGSYEQYF. Here the CDR3 DNA reads TGTGCCAGCAGCTTAGAAATTACCCGGGGTTCCTACGAGCAGTACTTC.

This chain uses TRBV5-6 with TRBJ2-7; D tentatively fits TRBD1 or TRBD2 (5 bases each). Germline loops: CDR1 SGHDT, CDR2 YYEEEE. This CDR3 is 14 amino acids long. Trimming shortened V by 0 bases and J by 3 bases, and 10 bases separated the two germline ends. CDR3 nucleotide sequence: TGTGCCAGCAGCTTGGTGGGACCAAACTACGAGCAGTACTTC. Translated, it gives CASSLVGPNYEQYF.

The chain is built from TRBV5-1 and TRBJ2-1, with D possibly TRBD1 on 7 matching bases. Germline CDR1 reads SGHRS; CDR2 reads YFSETQ. V was cut by 1 base and J by 7 bases, with 15 bases left in between. The CDR3 is 15 amino acids. CDR3 coding DNA: TGCGCCAGCAGCTTGAGTAGGTCAGGGGGGAATGAGCAGTTCTTC. Its translation: CASSLSRSGGNEQFF.

The chain recombines TRBV20-1 with TRBJ1-2; D not certain. CDR1 is DFQATT and CDR2 is SNEGSKA in the germline V gene (reference sequence). The length of the CDR3 is 10 residues. Trimming took 3 bases from V and 10 from J, leaving 9 bases between them. CDR3: CSASENLYTF. CDR3 sequence (DNA): TGCAGTGCTAGTGAGAACCTCTACACCTTC.